The 30 T cell receptor beta chains presented below share a single source sample, sequenced in a study of blood T cell repertoires in COVID-19 (dated by TCRdb to 2018 to 2021). The method behind the library was the immunoSEQ multiplex PCR assay. Held by TCRdb, this immuneACCESS table contains in-frame sequences only and omits some clones. Under half of the omission traces to an unresolved V gene where checked; the cause of the rest is unknown. This sample lists fewer than 200,000 clones; 70% to 80% were detected once. The ten largest clones represent about 18% of the sample. The sequenced sample was PBMCs or T cells enriched from blood (not recorded which). The receptors originated from a woman between 45 and 60 years old who had recovered from COVID-19.

The V gene is TRBV5-1, the J gene TRBJ2-7; 11 bases match TRBD1. The V and J ends lost 6 bases and 6 bases, in that order; junction bases with no gene match: 5. Germline V gene sequence: CDR1 SGHRS, CDR2 YFSETQ. This CDR3 is built from 13 residues. CDR3 coding DNA: TGCGCCAGCAACTCCGGGACAGGGGGCGAGCAGTACTTC. This codes for CASNSGTGGEQYF.

V and J are TRBV6-2 or TRBV6-3 and TRBJ1-6, with D tentatively TRBD1 (6 bases). Between the trimmed V and J ends, which lost 6 bases and 13 bases, there was a span of 16 bases. Germline V CDR1 and CDR2: MNHEY, SVGEGT. The CDR3 sequence is 13 residues long. The CDR3 loop is CASSPTTGSPLHF. The CDR3 DNA sequence: TGTGCCAGCAGCCCCACCACAGGGTCGCCCCTCCACTTT.

The chain couples TRBV6-1 to TRBJ2-7, with D perhaps matching TRBD2 (6 bases). This CDR3 is 13 amino acids long. Per the germline V gene, CDR1 is MNHNS and CDR2 is SASEGT. Trimming left V 5 bases short and J 4 bases short, with 12 bases between. CDR3 protein: CASSPGGDYEQYF. CDR3 coding DNA: TGTGCCAGCAGTCCCGGAGGGGATTACGAGCAGTACTTC.

V is TRBV5-1 and J is TRBJ2-2, with 7 bases fitting TRBD2. After removal of 0 bases from V and 3 bases from J, the junction contained 8 bases not matched to a gene. This CDR3 has 17 residues. Germline V gene data show CDR1 as SGHRS and CDR2 as YFSETQ. Here the CDR3 reads CASSLEPGLADTGELFF. In nucleotides, the CDR3 is TGCGCCAGCAGCTTGGAACCTGGTCTAGCGGACACCGGGGAGCTGTTTTTT.

V usage is TRBV11-3 and J usage is TRBJ2-3; 7 bases are a match to TRBD1. The germline gives CDR1 SGHNT, CDR2 YENEEA. The ends lost 0 bases at V and 1 base at J; junction bases unmatched: 10. The CDR3 has 18 residues. The CDR3 DNA sequence: TGTGCCAGCAGCTTAGATCAGGGGGACCTTTGGGGCACAGATACGCAGTATTTT. Translating it yields CASSLDQGDLWGTDTQYF.

This rearrangement joins TRBV29-1 to TRBJ1-3; perhaps TRBD1 as D (6 bases). Trimming took off 3 bases at V and 4 bases at J, with 13 bases between the two ends. CDR3 length: 14 amino acids. The V gene's germline CDR1 is SQVTM and CDR2 ANQGSEA. CDR3 loop: CSVEAGAGGNTIYF. The CDR3, as DNA: TGCAGCGTTGAGGCAGGGGCTGGGGGAAACACCATATATTTT.

The V gene is TRBV6-5, the J gene TRBJ1-5, with 7 positions matching TRBD1. The CDR3 consists of 14 residues. Germline V gene sequence: CDR1 MNHEY, CDR2 SVGAGI. Trimming cost V 7 bases and J 5 bases; bases outside gene matches: 8. CDR3 DNA: TGTGCCAGCACACCTAACAGGGGAGATCAGCCCCAGCATTTT. This codes for CASTPNRGDQPQHF.

V gene TRBV5-1 combines with J gene TRBJ2-7; D is ambiguous. The CDR3 contains 14 residues. V lost 1 base to trimming and J lost 6 bases, with 14 bases between them. Looked up from germline, CDR1 is SGHRS and CDR2 is YFSETQ. This CDR3 is CASSLITESLEQYF. CDR3 DNA: TGCGCCAGCAGCTTGATTACAGAGAGCCTCGAGCAGTACTTC.

This clone has just a few counts. The chain recombines TRBV28 with TRBJ2-1; TRBD2 matches at 8 bases. J was trimmed by 11 bases and V by 3 bases; bases with no gene match: 9. The CDR3 covers 14 residues. Germline V CDR1 and CDR2: MDHEN, SYDVKM. CDR3 nucleotide sequence: TGTGCCAGCAGTTTTCCCGAGCGGGAGTCGAAGCAGTTCTTC. Residues: CASSFPERESKQFF.

The V gene is TRBV2, the J gene TRBJ2-7; 8 bases align to TRBD1. This CDR3 has 14 residues. After removal of 8 bases from V and 3 bases from J, the junction contained 9 bases not matched to a gene. Germline-derived CDR1 and CDR2 are SNHLY and FYNNEI. The CDR3 here is CASGSDRDNYEQYF. In nucleotides, the CDR3 is TGTGCCAGCGGATCGGACAGGGACAACTACGAGCAGTACTTC.

This chain joins TRBV18 and TRBJ2-5; 11 bases match TRBD1. Trimming cost V 2 bases and J 5 bases; bases outside gene matches: 4. Germline values: CDR1 KGHSH, CDR2 LQKENI. The CDR3 sequence is 15 residues long. In DNA form, the CDR3 reads TGTGCCAGCTCACCAGGACAGGGGGCTTCGGAGACCCAGTACTTC. It encodes CASSPGQGASETQYF.

This sequence joins TRBV15 and TRBJ2-3; 9 bases match TRBD2. Germline V gene sequence: CDR1 LNHNV, CDR2 YYDKDF (reference sequence). With V trimmed by 2 bases and J by 8 bases, 5 bases remained unmatched. The CDR3 has 14 amino acids. The CDR3 reads CATSRPHSGSTQYF. The CDR3 DNA sequence: TGTGCCACCAGCAGACCCCATAGCGGGAGTACGCAGTATTTT.

This chain joins TRBV25-1 and TRBJ2-6, with D possibly being TRBD2 (6 bases). CDR1 MGHDK and CDR2 SYGVNS come from the germline V gene. V lost 2 bases and J lost 0, with 8 bases in between. The CDR3 is 16 residues long. This chain's CDR3 is CASSEAGSSGANVLTF. The DNA for the CDR3 is TGTGCCAGCAGTGAAGCGGGGTCCTCTGGGGCCAACGTCCTGACTTTC.

This sequence joins TRBV20-1 and TRBJ2-5; 10 nucleotides align to TRBD1. V trimming: 3 bases; J trimming: 0 bases; junction bases outside the gene matches: 7. CDR3 size: 16 residues. In germline, CDR1 is DFQATT, CDR2 SNEGSKA (reference sequence). Here the CDR3 reads CSASSTGTGDQETQYF. Here the CDR3 DNA reads TGCAGTGCTAGTAGTACCGGGACAGGGGACCAAGAGACCCAGTACTTC.

The chain couples TRBV7-2 to TRBJ2-1; the D gene is possibly TRBD2 (6 bases). CDR1 and CDR2 (germline): SGHTA, FQGNSA. V gave up 0 bases and J gave up 7 bases, with 16 bases separating them. The CDR3 is 16 amino acids. The CDR3 region has the DNA TGTGCCAGCAGCTTAGCGGCGGGGTCCCAGGGAAATGAGCAGTTCTTC. It is translated as CASSLAAGSQGNEQFF.

The rearrangement uses TRBV5-6 and TRBJ1-2; 9 bases are a match to TRBD1. V shed 2 bases, J shed 7 bases, and the junction held 9 bases outside the gene matches. This CDR3 is 15 amino acids long. Germline CDR1 reads SGHDT; CDR2 reads YYEEEE. The CDR3 DNA follows: TGTGCCAGCAGCTTCGGGGGCTGGACAGGGGTTGGCTACACCTTC. Its translation is CASSFGGWTGVGYTF. Looking up the rest from reference TRBV5-6 and TRBJ1-2 gives the full variable domain: DAGVTQSPTHLIKTRGQQVTLRCSPKSGHDTVSWYQQALGQGPQFIFQYYEEEERQRGNFPDRFSGHQFPNYSSELNVNALLLGDSALYLCASSFGGWTGVGYTFGSGTRLTVV.

This clone showed up just a few times. The chain employs TRBV19 and TRBJ1-1, with D possibly being TRBD1 (5 bases). The CDR3 has 15 residues. Per the germline V gene, CDR1 is LNHDA and CDR2 is SQIVND (reference sequence). V lost 7 bases and J 4 bases, leaving 19 bases between the germline ends. The CDR3 DNA sequence: TGTGCCAGTATCAACCGCGGGGGGATAGGCACTGAAGCTTTCTTT. It specifies CASINRGGIGTEAFF.

The V gene is TRBV7-3, the J gene TRBJ2-5; 9 bases agree with TRBD2. CDR1 and CDR2 from the germline V gene are SGHTA and FQGTGA. Germline trimming cut 6 bases from V and 2 bases from J; bases unmatched to any gene: 4. The CDR3 has 14 amino acids. The CDR3 region has the DNA TGTGCCAGCAGTCGGACTAGCGCTCAAGAGACCCAGTACTTC. As protein: CASSRTSAQETQYF.

The genes are TRBV29-1 and TRBJ1-1; D gene uncertain. Germline lookup yields CDR1 SQVTM and CDR2 ANQGSEA. CDR3 size: 18 residues. Between the trimmed V and J ends, which lost 4 bases and 7 bases, there was a span of 31 bases. CDR3 loop: CSVVKEVERRALKSEAFF. The CDR3 DNA reads as TGCAGCGTTGTGAAAGAGGTTGAGCGCCGAGCTTTGAAGAGTGAAGCTTTCTTT. Filled out from reference TRBV29-1 and TRBJ1-1, the complete variable domain reads SAVISQKPSRDICQRGTSLTIQCQVDSQVTMMFWYRQQPGQSLTLIATANQGSEATYESGFVIDKFPISRPNLTFSTLTVSNMSPEDSSIYLCSVVKEVERRALKSEAFFGQGTRLTVV.

This chain links TRBV24-1 with TRBJ1-2, with 7 bases aligning to TRBD1. The germline CDR1 and CDR2 sequences are KGHDR and SFDVKD. V lost 3 bases and J lost 8; bases outside the gene matches: 14. The CDR3 extends over 16 amino acids. The DNA for the CDR3 is TGTGCCACCAGTGATACTCGACAGGGCTCAATGAGAGGCTACACCTTC. This sequence encodes CATSDTRQGSMRGYTF.

Many counts were recorded for this clone. The chain joins TRBV6-5 to TRBJ2-2, with D perhaps matching TRBD2 (5 bases). Germline CDR1 reads MNHEY; CDR2 reads SVGAGI. This CDR3 has 15 amino acids. V lost 1 base and J lost 0, with 6 bases in between. This CDR3 is CASSYWTSNTGELFF. The CDR3 region has the DNA TGTGCCAGCAGTTACTGGACTTCGAACACCGGGGAGCTGTTTTTT.

V and J are TRBV28 and TRBJ2-7; 10 bases match TRBD1. Per germline, CDR1 MDHEN and CDR2 SYDVKM. The CDR3 has 15 amino acids. After removal of 3 bases from V and 3 bases from J, the junction contained 5 bases not matched to a gene. Here the CDR3 DNA reads TGTGCCAGCAGTTTGTCCGGGACAGGGGTCTACGAGCAGTACTTC. This gives the protein CASSLSGTGVYEQYF.

The table lists this clone with a few counts. V usage is TRBV9 and J usage is TRBJ2-3; TRBD2 aligns across 8 bases. Germline V lookup: CDR1 SGDLS, CDR2 YYNGEE. Trimming removed 4 bases from V and 0 bases from J; junction bases left unmatched: 4. This CDR3 has 15 amino acids. CDR3 bases: TGTGCCAGCAGCTTTAGCGGGACAAGCACAGATACGCAGTATTTT. Its protein product is CASSFSGTSTDTQYF.

The genes are TRBV28 and TRBJ1-1; D might be TRBD1 (5 bases). The CDR3 loop spans 15 amino acids. Trimming stripped 10 bases from V and 0 bases from J, with 18 bases between. Germline V gene data show CDR1 as MDHEN and CDR2 as SYDVKM. The chain's CDR3 is CATNLLGGMNTEAFF. CDR3 in DNA: TGTGCCACCAACCTCCTCGGGGGAATGAACACTGAAGCTTTCTTT.

The genes are TRBV7-8 and TRBJ1-1; possible D gene TRBD1, 6 bases. Germline loops: CDR1 SGHVS, CDR2 FQNEAQ. The CDR3 runs 14 residues. V was shortened by 1 base and J by 1 base, with 7 bases between the two germline ends. CDR3 nucleotide sequence: TGTGCCAGCAGCTTAGTGGGGGCGAACACTGAAGCTTTCTTT. Protein product: CASSLVGANTEAFF.

This clone was counted a few times. The rearrangement joins TRBV28 to TRBJ2-1, with 11 bases lining up with TRBD2. CDR3 size: 15 residues. Germline CDR1 is MDHEN and CDR2 is SYDVKM. V trimming: 6 bases; J trimming: 2 bases; junction bases outside the gene matches: 3. DNA of the CDR3: TGTGCCAGCAGCTTAGCGGGAGGGACCTACAATGAGCAGTTCTTC. Amino acids: CASSLAGGTYNEQFF. The entire variable domain, with the rest obtained from reference TRBV28 and TRBJ2-1, is as follows: DVKVTQSSRYLVKRTGEKVFLECVQDMDHENMFWYRQDPGLGLRLIYFSYDVKMKEKGDIPEGYSVSREKKERFSLILESASTNQTSMYLCASSLAGGTYNEQFFGPGTRLTVL.

This chain connects TRBV24-1 to TRBJ2-2, with D tentatively TRBD1 (7 bases). CDR3 length equals 16 residues. The germline gives CDR1 KGHDR, CDR2 SFDVKD. V dropped 3 bases and J dropped 4 bases, with 14 bases sitting between them. Here the CDR3 DNA reads TGTGCCACCAGTGATACGGGCAGGGGGGCCACCGGGGAGCTGTTTTTT. This codes for CATSDTGRGATGELFF.

The V gene is TRBV27, the J gene TRBJ2-3, with 7 bases fitting TRBD2. V shed 4 bases and J 3 bases; nucleotides not matched to a gene: 16. Germline V gives CDR1 MNHEY, CDR2 SMNVEV (reference sequence). The CDR3 totals 18 residues. CDR3: CASSSLGQGREGTDTQYF. The CDR3 DNA reads as TGTGCCAGCAGTTCCCTAGGTCAGGGAAGGGAGGGGACAGATACGCAGTATTTT.

The chain links TRBV5-1 to TRBJ2-1, with TRBD2 matching over 7 bases. Germline CDR1 reads SGHRS; CDR2 reads YFSETQ. CDR3 length equals 17 residues. The J segment lost 3 bases and the V segment lost 3 bases, leaving 12 bases of the junction unmatched. CDR3 sequence (DNA): TGCGCCAGCAGCTCATGGGGGGGAGGCCCTAGCTACAATGAGCAGTTCTTC. Residues: CASSSWGGGPSYNEQFF.

CDR3 region: CASSEAGVRGVEQFF. DNA of the CDR3: TGTGCCAGCTCCGAGGCGGGGGTTCGGGGCGTTGAGCAGTTCTTC. The chain combines TRBV18 with TRBJ2-1; TRBD2 agrees at 7 bases. This CDR3 comprises 15 residues. CDR1 and CDR2 (germline): KGHSH, LQKENI. Losses at the gene ends were 6 bases for V and 9 bases for J; bases not matched to a gene: 14.